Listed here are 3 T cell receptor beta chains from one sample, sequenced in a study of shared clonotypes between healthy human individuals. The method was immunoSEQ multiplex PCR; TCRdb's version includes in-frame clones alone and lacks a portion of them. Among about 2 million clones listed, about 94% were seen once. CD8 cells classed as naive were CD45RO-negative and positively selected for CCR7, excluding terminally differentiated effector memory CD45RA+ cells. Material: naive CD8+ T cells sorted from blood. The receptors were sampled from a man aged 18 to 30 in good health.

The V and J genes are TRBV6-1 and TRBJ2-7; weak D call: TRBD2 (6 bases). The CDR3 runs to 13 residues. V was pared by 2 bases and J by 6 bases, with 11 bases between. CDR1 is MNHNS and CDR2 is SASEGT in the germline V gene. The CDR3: CASSELGGFEQYF. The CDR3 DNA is TGTGCCAGCAGTGAATTAGGAGGGTTCGAGCAGTACTTC.

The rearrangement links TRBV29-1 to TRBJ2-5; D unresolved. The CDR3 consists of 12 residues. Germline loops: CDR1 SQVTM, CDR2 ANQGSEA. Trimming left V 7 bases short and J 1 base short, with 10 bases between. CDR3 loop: CSGRQVQETQYF. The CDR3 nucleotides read TGCAGCGGTCGACAAGTCCAAGAGACCCAGTACTTC.

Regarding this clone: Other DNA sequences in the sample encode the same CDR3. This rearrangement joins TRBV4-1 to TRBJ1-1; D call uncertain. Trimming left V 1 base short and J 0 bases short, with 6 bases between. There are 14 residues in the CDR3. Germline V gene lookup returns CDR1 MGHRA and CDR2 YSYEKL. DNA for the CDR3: TGCGCCAGCAGCCAAGGGCCACTGAACACTGAAGCTTTCTTT. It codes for CASSQGPLNTEAFF.